Reported below is one TCR beta chain. Primers used in a second PCR of about 6 to 11 cycles were a sample-barcoded 5' primer and a J-beta primer mix. TCRdb ran MiXCR on the 5' RACE reads and lists one entry per CDR3 protein. The sample includes around 2 million distinct CDR3 sequences, 30% to 40% of them seen just once. This entry is derived from a study of blood T cells in healthy people across ages. Donors were healthy Caucasian individuals from Russia aged about 6 to 100. For every donor, a draw yielded about 10 milliliters of peripheral blood. This CDR3 spans 15 amino acids. Trimming shortened V by 6 bases and J by 2 bases, and 14 bases separated the two germline ends.

The TCR was taken from a human donor in good health. The V and J genes are TRBV12-3 or TRBV12-4 and TRBJ2-1; D may be TRBD1 (6 bases). The sequenced sample consisted of blood. In DNA, the CDR3 is TGTGCCAGCAGCAGGGACAAAGGCACCTACAATGAGCAGTTCTTC. This gives the protein CASSRDKGTYNEQFF.